This is a list of T cell receptor beta chains from one sample in a study of blood T cells in healthy people across ages. TCRdb passed the 5' RACE reads through MiXCR, listing each CDR3 protein once. The sample carries around 990,000 distinct CDR3 sequences, 25% recorded once. These same records also appear under a second study, on T cells of mothers and their children.

The sequencing sample was made of blood. The receptors here all came from a girl aged 2 to 9 in good health. The conserved cysteine and the conserved F or W are not part of the CDR3 here. The D gene is left open where the match is weak.

>TRBD2|TRBV7-3|14
ASSSSGTSRHETQY
>.|TRBV28|16
ASSLFLASESSTDTQY
>.|TRBV13|12
ASSSDSRKNIQY
>.|TRBV27|14
ASSFVTPTGHTEAF
>.|TRBV4-2|14
ASSDVRVSQFYGYT
>TRBD1|TRBV9|14
ASSVVGTGGTDTQY
>.|TRBV7-8|14
ASTEFYSYSYNEQF
>.|TRBV10-3|11
AISESESQGYT
>.|TRBV2|12
ASSDTGINNEQF
>.|TRBV20-1|9
SAIEKETQY
>TRBD2|TRBV29-1|14
SVEGVGLAATDTQY
>TRBD2|TRBV20-1|16
SAVGNGGFQITYNEQF
>TRBD2|TRBV7-7|13
ASSGGSLAKNIQY
>.|TRBV5-1|17
ASSSPDDVPWAAGYGYT
>.|TRBV29-1|10
SVSVVENEQF
>TRBD2|TRBV4-2|13
ASSTLLAGPGEQY
>.|TRBV11-2|14
ASTLWGTQGNNEQF
>TRBD1|TRBV19|16
ASSPGLTGFGGNQPQH
>.|TRBV3-1|13
ASSQEWGKVGGYT
>TRBD1|TRBV20-1|12
SARHRGQGETQY
>.|TRBV29-1|12
SVEPTGFQETQY